The entry that follows covers one T cell receptor beta chain sequence. This entry belongs to a study of T-cell reconstitution after alpha-beta-depleted transplantation in children. Germline-derived CDR1 and CDR2 are SGHTA and FQGNSA. V lost 3 bases and J lost 4, with 16 bases in between. This CDR3 is 15 amino acids long. Library preparation (for TCRbeta) was performed with unique molecular identifiers. TCRdb called the PCR reads again in MiXCR, with one record for every CDR3 protein. The sample has under 300,000 distinct CDR3 sequences, approximately 9.7% seen once. The source was PBMCs from the stem cell graft donor, collected from the stem cell graft. This TCR came from a human donor who donated a stem cell graft to a child with SCID. The J gene is TRBJ2-7, the V gene TRBV7-2, with a tentative D call TRBD1 (6 bases). The DNA of the CDR3 is TGTGCCAGCAGCTTCGTAGGGGGTCCTTCATACGAGCAGTACTTC. This translates into CASSFVGGPSYEQYF.